A selection of T cell receptor beta chains follows, all from one sample in a study of cytomegalovirus exposure and HLA in healthy donors. The data were produced by immunoSEQ multiplex PCR, yet TCRdb's version contains in-frame clones alone and is incomplete. The sample includes 60,000 to 85,000 clones, approximately 93% of them seen just once. What was sequenced was PBMCs. The source of these receptors is a young man in good health and CMV-seropositive. CDR3s include the opening cysteine and the closing phenylalanine or tryptophan. A D gene is named only where the DNA matches it firmly. Expanded clones are given a class, and other clones once, few, many or no size at all.

D gene	V gene	clone size	J gene	CDR3 DNA	CDR3 protein
TRBD2	TRBV4-2	NA	TRBJ2-3	TGTGCCAGCAGCCAAGACGGGAGGGAGTCTAACACAGATACGCAGTATTTT	CASSQDGRESNTDTQYF
NA	TRBV28	NA	TRBJ1-1	TGTGCCAGCAGTTTAAGGGGGACTGAAGCTTTCTTT	CASSLRGTEAFF
TRBD2	TRBV9	NA	TRBJ2-1	TGTGCCAGCAGCGTCTCTTTAAGCGGGGCCTACAATGAGCAGTTCTTC	CASSVSLSGAYNEQFF
NA	TRBV21-1	NA	TRBJ2-4	TGTGCCAGCAGCAAATGGCCCAGGCCGAAAAACATTCAGTACTTC	CASSKWPRPKNIQYF
NA	TRBV30	NA	TRBJ2-3	TGTGCCTGGAACAGGGGGGGGGTGAATACTATGGATACGCAGTATTTT	CAWNRGGVNTMDTQYF
NA	TRBV29-1	NA	TRBJ1-4	TGCAGCGTCTCTACAGTAACCCTCGGGGGTGAAAAACTGTTTTTT	CSVSTVTLGGEKLFF
NA	TRBV28	few	TRBJ1-1	TGTGCCAGCAGTTTGCCCAAGGGGGGGGAAGCTTTCTTT	CASSLPKGGEAFF
NA	TRBV19	NA	TRBJ2-3	TGTGCCAGTAGACAGGGACAAGATACGCAGTATTTT	CASRQGQDTQYF
NA	TRBV6-5	NA	TRBJ2-1	TGTGCCAGCAGTTACGACGGAGGTTCGTCCTACAATGAGCAGTTCTTC	CASSYDGGSSYNEQFF
TRBD2	TRBV7-8	NA	TRBJ2-3	TGTGCCAGCAGCTCGATAGCACGAAAGACTAGCGGATTCACAGATACGCAGTATTTT	CASSSIARKTSGFTDTQYF
TRBD1	TRBV5-4	NA	TRBJ2-7	TGTGCCAGCAGCAACCGGGACAGCCCCTACGAGCAGTACTTC	CASSNRDSPYEQYF
TRBD1	TRBV10-3	NA	TRBJ2-2	TGTGCCATCAGTGAGACCAGACGGACAGGGGGTGGTACCGGGGAGCTGTTTTTT	CAISETRRTGGGTGELFF
NA	TRBV5-6	NA	TRBJ2-1	TGTGCCAGCAGCCCCATGGGGCCCTCCTACAATGAGCAGTTCTTC	CASSPMGPSYNEQFF
NA	TRBV4-1	NA	TRBJ2-5	TGCGCCAGCAGCCGCTTACGGGAACAAGAGACCCAGTACTTC	CASSRLREQETQYF
NA	TRBV30	NA	TRBJ2-2	TGTGCCTGGGCCCCTGGAGGCGGGGAGCTGTTTTTT	CAWAPGGGELFF
TRBD2	TRBV9	NA	TRBJ2-5	TGTGCCAGCAGCGTAGCCCCTAGCGGGAGGAGTCAAGAGACCCAGTACTTC	CASSVAPSGRSQETQYF
NA	TRBV28	NA	TRBJ2-7	TGTGCCAGCAGTTCCCCCCGGGAGCAGTACTTC	CASSSPREQYF
NA	TRBV5-6	NA	TRBJ1-4	TGTGCCAGCAGCCTCCCCGGGTTCAATGAAAAACTGTTTTTT	CASSLPGFNEKLFF
NA	TRBV30	NA	TRBJ2-7	TGTGCCTGGAGTGCTCCTAGCTACGAGCAGTACTTC	CAWSAPSYEQYF
TRBD1	TRBV28	NA	TRBJ1-1	TGTGCCAGCAGCTTAAGCCGGGACAGGGGGCTTACTGAAGCTTTCTTT	CASSLSRDRGLTEAFF
TRBD1	TRBV2	few	TRBJ1-5	TGTGCCGTTGCAGGGGGCGGTCAGCCCCAGCATTTT	CAVAGGGQPQHF
TRBD1	TRBV9	NA	TRBJ1-2	TGTGCCAGCAGCGTAGGAACAGGGGGAGGATACTATGGCTACACCTTC	CASSVGTGGGYYGYTF